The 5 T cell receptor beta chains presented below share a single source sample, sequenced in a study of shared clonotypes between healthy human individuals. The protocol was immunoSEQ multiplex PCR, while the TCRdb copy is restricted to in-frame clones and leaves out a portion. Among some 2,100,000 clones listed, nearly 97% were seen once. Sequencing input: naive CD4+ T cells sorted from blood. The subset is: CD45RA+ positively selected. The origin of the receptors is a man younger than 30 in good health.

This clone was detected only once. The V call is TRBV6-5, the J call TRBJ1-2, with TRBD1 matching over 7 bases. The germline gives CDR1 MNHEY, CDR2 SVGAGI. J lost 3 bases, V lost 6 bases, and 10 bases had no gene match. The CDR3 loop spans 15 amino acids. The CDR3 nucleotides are TGTGCCAGCAGCCGACAGGAAGGGGGCTACTATGGCTACACCTTC. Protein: CASSRQEGGYYGYTF.

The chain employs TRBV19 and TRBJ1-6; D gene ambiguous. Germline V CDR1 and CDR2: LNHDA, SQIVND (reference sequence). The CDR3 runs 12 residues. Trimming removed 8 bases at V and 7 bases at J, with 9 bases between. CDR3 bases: TGTGCCAGTGGCAGGCTAAATTCACCCCTCCACTTT. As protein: CASGRLNSPLHF.

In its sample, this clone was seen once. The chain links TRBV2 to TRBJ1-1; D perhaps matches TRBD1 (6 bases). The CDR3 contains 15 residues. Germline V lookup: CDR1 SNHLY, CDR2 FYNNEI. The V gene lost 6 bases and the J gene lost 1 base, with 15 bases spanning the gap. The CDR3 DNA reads TGTGCCAGCAGCGATGAGGGGGTAGGGAACACTGAAGCTTTCTTT. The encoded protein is CASSDEGVGNTEAFF.

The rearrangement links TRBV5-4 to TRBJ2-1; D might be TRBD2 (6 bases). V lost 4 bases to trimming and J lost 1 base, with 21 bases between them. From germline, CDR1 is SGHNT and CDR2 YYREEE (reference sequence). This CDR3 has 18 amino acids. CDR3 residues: CASSPGGAEGRSYNEQFF. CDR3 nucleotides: TGTGCCAGCAGCCCCGGGGGTGCTGAGGGGAGATCCTACAATGAGCAGTTCTTC.

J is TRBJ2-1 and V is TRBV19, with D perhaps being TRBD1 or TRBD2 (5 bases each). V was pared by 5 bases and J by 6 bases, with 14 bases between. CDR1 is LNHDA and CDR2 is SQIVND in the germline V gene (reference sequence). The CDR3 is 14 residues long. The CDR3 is CASSLGPWGNEQFF. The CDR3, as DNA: TGTGCCAGTAGTTTGGGACCCTGGGGCAATGAGCAGTTCTTC.